This entry describes one T cell receptor (beta chain). Its target is not known. This entry is derived from a study of cytomegalovirus exposure and HLA in healthy donors. The PCR employed 60 Vbeta primers together with 13 Jbeta primers. Using immunoSEQ multiplex PCR, the repertoire was profiled, and TCRdb retains in-frame clones only, with some absent. The repertoire holds some 100,000 clones, with approximately 89% as singletons. The study's findings and limits: The productive fraction for most TCR beta V segments was about 87% or about 30% in an earlier analysis. The records held CMV serostatus as the only immune exposure information. Reports state that TCR beta sequences accurately predicted most subjects' HLA-A and HLA-B alleles.

Sequenced material: PBMCs. The origin of this receptor is a man in his thirties or forties in good health and CMV-seronegative.

The DNA of the CDR3 is TGCGCCAGCAGGGCCGGGACAGGGGACACAGATACGCAGTATTTT. It yields the protein CASRAGTGDTDTQYF. V and J are TRBV5-1 and TRBJ2-3; 10 positions match TRBD1. CDR3 length equals 15 residues. V shed 5 bases, J shed 2 bases, and the junction held 5 bases outside the gene matches. Germline loops: CDR1 SGHRS, CDR2 YFSETQ.